This T cell receptor beta chain was recorded in a study of blood T cell repertoires in COVID-19. The germline V and J ends were trimmed by 1 base and 7 bases, with 17 bases remaining between them. This CDR3 has 15 amino acids. Germline V gene data show CDR1 as SGHTA and CDR2 as FQGNSA. Here immunoSEQ multiplex PCR was the method, and the copy in TCRdb shows in-frame clones only, minus some. The table includes fewer than 300,000 clones, 70% to 90% detected once. Seattle enrolled patients during active infection and tracked them longitudinally. V and J are TRBV7-2 and TRBJ2-7; D may be TRBD2 (6 bases). Sequencing was done on a sample of peripheral blood. The sequence derives from a human donor with COVID-19, enrolled during active disease. The donor label of this sample is uncertain. CDR3 in DNA: TGTGCCAGCAGCTTAGTATTGGGAGCGGGTGGGGAGCAGTACTTC. Amino acids: CASSLVLGAGGEQYF.